Shown below are 6 T cell receptor beta chains from a single sample sequenced in a study of blood T cell repertoires in COVID-19. The assay was immunoSEQ multiplex PCR, and TCRdb's table has in-frame clones only and misses some. The table shows roughly 160,000 clones, with roughly four fifths occurring only once. The sequencing input was PBMCs or T cells enriched from blood (not recorded which). These receptors all come from a middle-aged man who had recovered from COVID-19.

The chain couples TRBV6-5 to TRBJ1-1, with 8 nucleotides matching TRBD1. Looked up from germline, CDR1 is MNHEY and CDR2 is SVGAGI. V lost 6 bases to trimming and J lost 5 bases; unmatched junction nucleotides: 11. There are 15 residues in the CDR3. The CDR3 DNA sequence: TGTGCCAGCAGGCGCCTTTACAGGGGGGGGACTGAAGCTTTCTTT. Its translation is CASRRLYRGGTEAFF.

V usage is TRBV3-1 (or the pseudogene TRBV3-2) and J usage is TRBJ2-1; 8 bases fit TRBD2. V gave up 2 bases and J gave up 12 bases; unmatched junction bases: 0. The germline gives CDR1 LGHDT, CDR2 YNNKEL (reference sequence). CDR3 length: 11 residues. The CDR3: CASSQLAGQFF. In nucleotides, the CDR3 is TGTGCCAGCAGCCAACTAGCGGGGCAGTTCTTC.

The chain combines TRBV19 with TRBJ2-5; a possible D gene is TRBD1 (6 bases). The germline CDR1 and CDR2 sequences are LNHDA and SQIVND (reference sequence). With 1 base removed from V and 1 base from J, the gap between germline ends came to 13 bases. The CDR3 covers 16 residues. CDR3 residues: CASSIADRRSQETQYF. The CDR3 bases are TGTGCCAGTAGTATAGCCGACAGGAGAAGCCAAGAGACCCAGTACTTC.

This rearrangement joins TRBV5-1 to TRBJ2-4; D might be TRBD2 (5 bases). Trimming removed 0 bases from V and 9 bases from J, with 7 bases in between. The CDR3 is made up of 12 amino acids. Germline assignment: CDR1 SGHRS and CDR2 YFSETQ. The CDR3 protein is CASSLGAGIQYF. DNA of the CDR3: TGCGCCAGCAGCTTGGGGGCGGGCATTCAGTACTTC.

This clone was detected only a few times. The chain links TRBV6-4 to TRBJ1-2, with 7 bases matching TRBD1. The CDR3 is 16 amino acids. Germline V gene lookup returns CDR1 MRHNA and CDR2 SNTAGT. The ends lost 4 bases at V and 4 bases at J; junction bases unmatched: 12. CDR3 in DNA: TGTGCCAGCAGTGCCTACCCGGGACAGTCGGCCTATGGCTACACCTTC. Protein product: CASSAYPGQSAYGYTF.

This chain links TRBV25-1 with TRBJ2-1; TRBD1 is a possible D gene (5 bases). CDR1 and CDR2 from the germline V gene are MGHDK and SYGVNS. Trimming cost V 2 bases and J 2 bases, with 10 bases left between them. The CDR3 is made up of 15 amino acids. DNA for the CDR3: TGTGCCAGCAGTGAAGAAGGGGCACCCTACAATGAGCAGTTCTTC. This sequence encodes CASSEEGAPYNEQFF.